Listed here are 16 T cell receptor beta chains from one sample, sequenced in a study of PD-1 blockade in classical Hodgkin lymphoma. Time point noted: cycle 4 day 1 (C4D1), after less than 7 weeks of nivolumab. All patients experienced relapse after autologous stem cell transplantation, and brentuximab vedotin exposure was variable. Negative selection with magnetic separation was used to purify CD4+ T cells from thawed PBMCs. Sequencing was performed with immunoSEQ multiplex PCR; in TCRdb, only in-frame clones are kept and a portion is missing. The profile covers about 28,000 clones, with over 75% appearing a single time and around 0.6% taken by the ten largest. The sequenced sample was CD4+ T cells from blood, obtained before the fourth cycle of nivolumab. The origin of the receptors is a human donor with classical Hodgkin lymphoma.

The chain carries TRBV7-9 and TRBJ1-5; D is uncertain. The germline V gene has CDR1 SEHNR and CDR2 FQNEAQ (reference sequence). Deletions cut 0 bases from V and 7 bases from J, with 4 bases between. This CDR3 comprises 12 residues. The chain's CDR3 is CASSLADQPQHF. DNA of the CDR3: TGTGCCAGCAGCTTAGCAGACCAGCCCCAGCATTTT.

The chain is built from TRBV18 and TRBJ2-1; 10 bases map to TRBD2. The CDR3 runs 17 residues. Unmatched junction bases numbered 10, after V lost 4 bases and J lost 4 bases. Germline V gives CDR1 KGHSH, CDR2 LQKENI. The CDR3 sequence: CASSRGLAVDVYNEQFF. The CDR3 coding sequence is TGTGCCAGCTCACGAGGACTAGCGGTCGACGTTTACAATGAGCAGTTCTTC.

The chain uses TRBV6-5 and TRBJ2-5, with 9 bases lining up with TRBD1. There are 14 residues in the CDR3. The germline CDR1 and CDR2 sequences are MNHEY and SVGAGI. V lost 6 bases, J lost 6 bases, and 8 bases stayed unmatched. CDR3 protein: CASRPDRGSKTQYF. CDR3 nucleotide sequence: TGTGCCAGCAGACCCGACAGGGGGTCAAAGACCCAGTACTTC.

The chain recombines TRBV18 with TRBJ1-1; D gene uncertain. Looked up from germline, CDR1 is KGHSH and CDR2 is LQKENI. Trimming took 8 bases from V and 1 from J, leaving 23 bases between them. CDR3 length: 17 residues. The CDR3 coding sequence is TGTGCCAGCGCGACCGGTGGAGTGCGAGGAGGGAACACTGAAGCTTTCTTT. This sequence encodes CASATGGVRGGNTEAFF.

The chain links TRBV18 to TRBJ2-7; D may match TRBD1 or TRBD2 (6 bases each). CDR1 and CDR2 (germline): KGHSH, LQKENI. The V gene lost 5 bases and the J gene lost 2 bases, with 13 bases spanning the gap. The CDR3 extends over 14 amino acids. The CDR3 protein is CASSDRGQAYEQYF. The CDR3 region has the DNA TGTGCCAGCTCAGACCGGGGGCAGGCCTACGAGCAGTACTTC.

The V and J genes are TRBV18 and TRBJ2-6; D gene uncertain. V lost 5 bases to trimming and J lost 0 bases, with 2 bases between them. The CDR3 length is 13 residues. Germline V CDR1 and CDR2: KGHSH, LQKENI. CDR3 nucleotides: TGTGCCAGCTCAGACTCTGGGGCCAACGTCCTGACTTTC. It codes for CASSDSGANVLTF.

V and J are TRBV27 and TRBJ2-7, with D possibly matching TRBD1 (6 bases). Per germline, CDR1 MNHEY and CDR2 SMNVEV (reference sequence). V lost 6 bases, J lost 1 base, and 16 bases lay in between. The CDR3 has 15 amino acids. The CDR3 loop reads CASRIIYRDSYEQYF. The CDR3 bases are TGTGCCAGCAGGATAATATACAGGGATTCCTACGAGCAGTACTTC.

This rearrangement joins TRBV5-4 to TRBJ1-1, with D possibly TRBD1 on 6 matching bases. The CDR3 spans 17 residues. V was shortened by 0 bases and J by 0 bases, with 15 bases between the two germline ends. Germline V CDR1 and CDR2: SGHNT, YYREEE (reference sequence). This chain's CDR3 is CASSLGYSTGMNTEAFF. DNA of the CDR3: TGTGCCAGCAGCTTGGGCTACTCGACAGGCATGAACACTGAAGCTTTCTTT.

CDR3 in amino acids: CASSREGTGTYNEQFF. The CDR3 DNA sequence: TGTGCCAGCAGCCGCGAGGGGACAGGAACCTACAATGAGCAGTTCTTC. The V gene is TRBV27, the J gene TRBJ2-1, with TRBD1 matching 8 bases. V trimming: 6 bases; J trimming: 2 bases; junction bases outside the gene matches: 9. This CDR3 has 16 residues. Looked up from germline, CDR1 is MNHEY and CDR2 is SMNVEV (reference sequence).

This clone was observed a single time. The rearrangement links TRBV2 to TRBJ1-1; D is ambiguous. CDR3 length: 13 amino acids. The germline V and J ends were trimmed by 6 bases and 1 base, with 9 bases remaining between them. The germline V gene has CDR1 SNHLY and CDR2 FYNNEI. The CDR3: CASRDVGNTEAFF. DNA for the CDR3: TGTGCCAGCAGGGACGTGGGGAACACTGAAGCTTTCTTT.

The chain has TRBV7-9 and TRBJ2-2; perhaps TRBD1 as D (7 bases). In germline, CDR1 is SEHNR, CDR2 FQNEAQ (reference sequence). The CDR3 sequence is 14 residues long. Trimming removed 9 bases from V and 6 bases from J, with 17 bases in between. The CDR3 loop is CARSQGGPAGELFF. The CDR3 DNA sequence: TGTGCCAGATCCCAGGGGGGACCCGCCGGGGAGCTGTTTTTT. Together with reference TRBV7-9 and TRBJ2-2, the CDR3 gives the full variable domain: DTGVSQNPRHKITKRGQNVTFRCDPISEHNRLYWYRQTLGQGPEFLTYFQNEAQLEKSRLLSDRFSAERPKGSFSTLEIQRTEQGDSAMYLCARSQGGPAGELFFGEGSRLTVL.

The chain recombines TRBV19 with TRBJ2-7; 10 bases are shared with TRBD1. V dropped 7 bases and J dropped 4; count of bases not matched to a gene: 7. Per germline, CDR1 LNHDA and CDR2 SQIVND (reference sequence). The CDR3 sequence is 14 residues long. CDR3 sequence (DNA): TGTGCCAGTATAGGGGACAGGGGTCGGTACGAGCAGTACTTC. Encoded protein: CASIGDRGRYEQYF.

The chain has TRBV2 and TRBJ2-6; no definite D call. This CDR3 spans 13 amino acids. Trimming left V 7 bases short and J 1 base short, with 5 bases between. Germline-derived CDR1 and CDR2 are SNHLY and FYNNEI. The DNA for the CDR3 is TGTGCCAGCACCCTATCTGGGGCCAACGTCCTGACTTTC. As protein: CASTLSGANVLTF. Using reference TRBV2 and TRBJ2-6 for the parts outside the CDR3, the full variable domain is EPEVTQTPSHQVTQMGQEVILRCVPISNHLYFYWYRQILGQKVEFLVSFYNNEISEKSEIFDDQFSVERPDGSNFTLKIRSTKLEDSAMYFCASTLSGANVLTFGAGSRLTVL.

The rearrangement uses TRBV29-1 and TRBJ2-3; 11 bases agree with TRBD1. The length of the CDR3 is 14 residues. Germline CDR1 is SQVTM and CDR2 is ANQGSEA. The junction had 5 bases not matched to a gene; V was cut back by 5 bases and J by 4 bases. CDR3 amino acids: CSVRDRGSADTQYF. In nucleotides, the CDR3 is TGCAGCGTTCGGGACAGGGGGAGCGCAGATACGCAGTATTTT.

This sequence joins TRBV19 and TRBJ2-5; 12 positions match TRBD2. CDR1 and CDR2 from the germline V gene are LNHDA and SQIVND (reference sequence). V trimming: 3 bases; J trimming: 1 base; junction bases outside the gene matches: 6. The CDR3 contains 17 residues. The CDR3 DNA reads as TGTGCCAGTAGTATCGGGCTAGCGGGGGGGTCCCAAGAGACCCAGTACTTC. This translates into CASSIGLAGGSQETQYF.

Only a few counts were recorded for this clone. The chain employs TRBV6-6 and TRBJ1-2, with D uncertain. The germline gives CDR1 MNHNY, CDR2 SVGAGI (reference sequence). The CDR3 is 14 amino acids. V lost 2 bases and J lost 7, with 14 bases in between. CDR3 residues: CASSYARGSIGYTF. The CDR3 coding sequence is TGTGCCAGCAGTTACGCGAGAGGGTCCATTGGCTACACCTTC.